This T cell receptor (beta chain) originates from a study of cytomegalovirus exposure and HLA in healthy donors. From germline, CDR1 is MNHEY and CDR2 SMNVEV (reference sequence). The CDR3 loop spans 15 amino acids. The primer mix had 60 Vbeta and 13 Jbeta primers. Produced via immunoSEQ multiplex PCR; TCRdb's table is partial and in-frame only. The sample holds tens of thousands of clones. Study-wide findings and caveats: Exclusion as indistinguishable affected some V segments, including TRBV6-2 and TRBV6-3. A later analysis revealed that TCR association rates differed between HLA loci, peaking at DRB1 and bottoming out at HLA-C. In most subjects, TCR beta sequences reportedly gave accurate predictions of HLA-A and HLA-B alleles.

Notes on this clone: Its antigen remains unknown. One end of the junction varies from germline; a read error may be responsible. This sample also contains other DNA sequences that code for the same CDR3.

The chain recombines TRBV27 with TRBJ1-2, with D possibly being TRBD1 (5 bases). The sequence was obtained from a middle-aged man in good health and CMV-seronegative. Sample: PBMCs. The CDR3: CASSRSQAINYGYTF. The CDR3 nucleotides read TGTGCCAGCAGTAGATCACAGGCGATTAACTATGGCTACACTTTC.